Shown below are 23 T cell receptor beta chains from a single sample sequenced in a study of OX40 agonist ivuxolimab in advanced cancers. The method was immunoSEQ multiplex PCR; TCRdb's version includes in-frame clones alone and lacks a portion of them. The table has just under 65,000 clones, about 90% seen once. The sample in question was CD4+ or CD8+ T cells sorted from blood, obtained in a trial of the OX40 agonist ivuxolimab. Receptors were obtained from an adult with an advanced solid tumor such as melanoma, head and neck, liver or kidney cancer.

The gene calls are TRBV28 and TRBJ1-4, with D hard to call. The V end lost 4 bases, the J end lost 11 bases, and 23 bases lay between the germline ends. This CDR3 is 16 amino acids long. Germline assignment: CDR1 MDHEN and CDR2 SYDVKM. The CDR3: CASSSLVSGSPKKLFF. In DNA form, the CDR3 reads TGTGCCAGCAGTTCGTTGGTATCGGGGTCCCCAAAGAAACTGTTTTTT.

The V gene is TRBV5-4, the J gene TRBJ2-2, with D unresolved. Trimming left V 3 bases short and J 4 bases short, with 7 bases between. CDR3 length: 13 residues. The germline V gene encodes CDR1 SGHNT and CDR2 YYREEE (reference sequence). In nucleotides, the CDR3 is TGTGCCAGCAGCTCGGAGATCACCGGGGAGCTGTTTTTT. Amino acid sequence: CASSSEITGELFF. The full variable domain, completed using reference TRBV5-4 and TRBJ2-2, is ETGVTQSPTHLIKTRGQQVTLRCSSQSGHNTVSWYQQALGQGPQFIFQYYREEENGRGNFPPRFSGLQFPNYSSELNVNALELDDSALYLCASSSEITGELFFGEGSRLTVL.

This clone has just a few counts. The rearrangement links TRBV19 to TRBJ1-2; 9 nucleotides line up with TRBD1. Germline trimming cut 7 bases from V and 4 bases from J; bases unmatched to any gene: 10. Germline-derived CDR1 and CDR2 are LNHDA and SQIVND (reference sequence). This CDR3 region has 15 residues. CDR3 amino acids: CASKTPDRGGYGYTF. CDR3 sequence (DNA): TGTGCCAGTAAAACCCCGGACAGGGGAGGCTATGGCTACACCTTC. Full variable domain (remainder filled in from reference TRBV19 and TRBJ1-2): DGGITQSPKYLFRKEGQNVTLSCEQNLNHDAMYWYRQDPGQGLRLIYYSQIVNDFQKGDIAEGYSVSREKKESFPLTVTSAQKNPTAFYLCASKTPDRGGYGYTFGSGTRLTVV.

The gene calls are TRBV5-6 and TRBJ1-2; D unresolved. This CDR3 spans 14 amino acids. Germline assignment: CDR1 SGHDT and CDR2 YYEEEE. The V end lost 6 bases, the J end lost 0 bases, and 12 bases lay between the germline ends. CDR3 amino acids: CASTWVQSNYGYTF. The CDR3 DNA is TGTGCCAGCACCTGGGTACAATCTAACTATGGCTACACCTTC.

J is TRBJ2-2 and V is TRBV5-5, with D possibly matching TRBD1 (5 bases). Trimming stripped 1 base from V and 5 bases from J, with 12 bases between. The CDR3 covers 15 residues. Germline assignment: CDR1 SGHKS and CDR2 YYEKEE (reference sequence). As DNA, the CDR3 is TGTGCCAGCAGCTTGAGGGCAGGGAATACCGGGGAGCTGTTTTTT. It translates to CASSLRAGNTGELFF. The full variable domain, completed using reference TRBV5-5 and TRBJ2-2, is DAGVTQSPTHLIKTRGQQVTLRCSPISGHKSVSWYQQVLGQGPQFIFQYYEKEERGRGNFPDRFSARQFPNYSSELNVNALLLGDSALYLCASSLRAGNTGELFFGEGSRLTVL.

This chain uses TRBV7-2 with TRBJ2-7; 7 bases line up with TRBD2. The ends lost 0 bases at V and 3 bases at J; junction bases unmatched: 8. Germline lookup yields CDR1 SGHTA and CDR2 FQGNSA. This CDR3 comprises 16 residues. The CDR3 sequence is CASSLAGSGRVYEQYF. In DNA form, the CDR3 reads TGTGCCAGCAGCTTAGCGGGTAGCGGGCGGGTCTACGAGCAGTACTTC.

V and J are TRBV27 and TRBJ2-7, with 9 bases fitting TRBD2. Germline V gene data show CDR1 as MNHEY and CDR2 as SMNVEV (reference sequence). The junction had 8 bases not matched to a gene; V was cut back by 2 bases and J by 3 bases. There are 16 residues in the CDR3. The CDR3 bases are TGTGCCAGCAGTTTAGGGCTAGCGGGAACACACTACGAGCAGTACTTC. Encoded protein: CASSLGLAGTHYEQYF.

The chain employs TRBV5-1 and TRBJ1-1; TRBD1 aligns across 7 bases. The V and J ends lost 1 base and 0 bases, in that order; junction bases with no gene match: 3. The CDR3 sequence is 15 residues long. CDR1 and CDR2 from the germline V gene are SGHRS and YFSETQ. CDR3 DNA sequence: TGCGCCAGCAGCTTGTCAACAGGGGTGAACACTGAAGCTTTCTTT. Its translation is CASSLSTGVNTEAFF. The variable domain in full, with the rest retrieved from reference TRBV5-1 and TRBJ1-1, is KAGVTQTPRYLIKTRGQQVTLSCSPISGHRSVSWYQQTPGQGLQFLFEYFSETQRNKGNFPGRFSGRQFSNSRSEMNVSTLELGDSALYLCASSLSTGVNTEAFFGQGTRLTVV.

Here the CDR3 reads CASSEARTGAEKLFF. In nucleotides, the CDR3 is TGTGCCAGCAGTGAAGCGCGGACAGGGGCTGAAAAACTGTTTTTT. The chain couples TRBV2 to TRBJ1-4; 9 bases line up with TRBD1. CDR1 and CDR2 from the germline V gene are SNHLY and FYNNEI. CDR3 length: 15 amino acids. The J segment lost 7 bases and the V segment lost 0 bases, leaving 3 bases of the junction unmatched.

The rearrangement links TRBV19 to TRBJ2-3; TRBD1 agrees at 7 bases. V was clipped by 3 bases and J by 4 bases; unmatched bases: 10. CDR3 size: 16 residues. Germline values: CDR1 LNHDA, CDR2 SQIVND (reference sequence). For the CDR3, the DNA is TGTGCCAGTAGTATCCAGACAGGGAAAGGGGCAGATACGCAGTATTTT. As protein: CASSIQTGKGADTQYF. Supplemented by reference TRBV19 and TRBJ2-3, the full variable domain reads DGGITQSPKYLFRKEGQNVTLSCEQNLNHDAMYWYRQDPGQGLRLIYYSQIVNDFQKGDIAEGYSVSREKKESFPLTVTSAQKNPTAFYLCASSIQTGKGADTQYFGPGTRLTVL.

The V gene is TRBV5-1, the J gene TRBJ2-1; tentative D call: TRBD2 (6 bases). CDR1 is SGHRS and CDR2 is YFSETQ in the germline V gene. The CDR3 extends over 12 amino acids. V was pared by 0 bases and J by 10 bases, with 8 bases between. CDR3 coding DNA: TGCGCCAGCAGCTTGGTGGGAGGAGAGCAGTTCTTC. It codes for CASSLVGGEQFF.

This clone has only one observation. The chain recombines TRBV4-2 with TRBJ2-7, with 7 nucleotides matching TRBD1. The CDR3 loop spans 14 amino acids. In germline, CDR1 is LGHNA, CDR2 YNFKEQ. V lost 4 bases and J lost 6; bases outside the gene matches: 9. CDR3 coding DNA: TGTGCCAGCAGCCCCTCGACAGGGCATTCCGAGCAGTACTTC. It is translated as CASSPSTGHSEQYF.

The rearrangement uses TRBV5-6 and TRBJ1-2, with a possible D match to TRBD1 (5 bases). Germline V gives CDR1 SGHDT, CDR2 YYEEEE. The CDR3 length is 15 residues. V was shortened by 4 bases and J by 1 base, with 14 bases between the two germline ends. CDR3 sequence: CASSPGTAFNYGYTF. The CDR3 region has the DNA TGTGCCAGCAGCCCGGGGACCGCCTTTAACTATGGCTACACCTTC.

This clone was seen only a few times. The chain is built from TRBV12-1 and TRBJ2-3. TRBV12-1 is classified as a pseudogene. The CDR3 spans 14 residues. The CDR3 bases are TGTGCCAGCAGCCACGAATCAAGCACAGATACGCAGTATTTT. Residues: CASSHESSTDTQYF.

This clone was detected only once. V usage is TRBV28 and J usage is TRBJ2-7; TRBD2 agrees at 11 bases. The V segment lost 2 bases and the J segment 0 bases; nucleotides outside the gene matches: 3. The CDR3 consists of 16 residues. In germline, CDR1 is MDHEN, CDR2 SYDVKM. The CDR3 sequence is CASSLRTSGFSYEQYF. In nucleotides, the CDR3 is TGTGCCAGCAGTTTAAGGACTAGCGGGTTCTCCTACGAGCAGTACTTC.

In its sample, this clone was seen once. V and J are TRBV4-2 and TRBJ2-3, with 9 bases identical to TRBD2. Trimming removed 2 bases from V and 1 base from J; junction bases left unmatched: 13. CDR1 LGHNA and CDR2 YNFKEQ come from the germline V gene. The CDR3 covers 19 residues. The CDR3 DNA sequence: TGTGCCAGCAGCCAAATCCAAGGCGGGAGGGAGATTCGCACAGATACGCAGTATTTT. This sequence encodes CASSQIQGGREIRTDTQYF.

In DNA, the CDR3 is TGTGCCAGCAGCCTGACAGGTGGGAACTACGAGCAGTACTTC. Its translation is CASSLTGGNYEQYF. The chain combines TRBV28 with TRBJ2-7; tentatively, D is TRBD1 (6 bases). The V end lost 6 bases, the J end lost 3 bases, and 15 bases lay between the germline ends. The CDR3 extends over 14 amino acids. Germline V CDR1 and CDR2: MDHEN, SYDVKM.

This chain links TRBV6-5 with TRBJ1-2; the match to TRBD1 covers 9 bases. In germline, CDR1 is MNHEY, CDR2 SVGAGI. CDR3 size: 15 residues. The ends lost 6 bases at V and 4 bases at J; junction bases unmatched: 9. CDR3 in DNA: TGTGCCAGCAGGAGGGGGGACAGGGCACTCTATGGCTACACCTTC. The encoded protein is CASRRGDRALYGYTF.

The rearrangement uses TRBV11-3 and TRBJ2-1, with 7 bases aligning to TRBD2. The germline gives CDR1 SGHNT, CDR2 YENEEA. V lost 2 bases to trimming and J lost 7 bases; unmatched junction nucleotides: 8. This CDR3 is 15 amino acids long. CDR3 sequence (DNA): TGTGCCAGCAGCTTATCGGTGGGAGCGGGAAATGAGCAGTTCTTC. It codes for CASSLSVGAGNEQFF.

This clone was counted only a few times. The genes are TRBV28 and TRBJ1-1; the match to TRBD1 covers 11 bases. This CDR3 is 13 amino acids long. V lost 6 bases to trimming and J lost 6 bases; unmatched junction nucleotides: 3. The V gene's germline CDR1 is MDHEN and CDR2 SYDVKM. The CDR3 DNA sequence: TGTGCCAGCAGAGGACAGGGGGCATCTGAAGCTTTCTTT. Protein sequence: CASRGQGASEAFF.

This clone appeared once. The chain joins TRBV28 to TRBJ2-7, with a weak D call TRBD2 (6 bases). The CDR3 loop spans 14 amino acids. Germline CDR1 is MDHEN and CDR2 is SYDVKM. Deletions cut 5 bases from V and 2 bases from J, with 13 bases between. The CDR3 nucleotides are TGTGCCAGCAGTACCGGGACTGCTACCTACGAGCAGTACTTC. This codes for CASSTGTATYEQYF.

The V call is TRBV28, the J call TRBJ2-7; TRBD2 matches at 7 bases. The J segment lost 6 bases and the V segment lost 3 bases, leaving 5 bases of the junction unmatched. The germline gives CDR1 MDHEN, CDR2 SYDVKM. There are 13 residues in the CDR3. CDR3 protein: CASSFLLALEQYF. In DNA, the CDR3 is TGTGCCAGCAGTTTCTTACTAGCGCTCGAGCAGTACTTC.

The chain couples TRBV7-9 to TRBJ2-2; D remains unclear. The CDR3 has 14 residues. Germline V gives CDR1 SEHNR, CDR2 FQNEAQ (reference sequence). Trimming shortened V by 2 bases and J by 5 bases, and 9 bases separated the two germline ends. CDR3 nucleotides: TGTGCCAGCAGCTTATACAGCCTAACCGGGGAGCTGTTTTTT. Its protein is CASSLYSLTGELFF.